This TCR beta chain is drawn from a study of shared clonotypes between healthy human individuals. A note on this clone: Antigen: not known.

Regarding the study as a whole: Among donors, sharing of clonotypes was expected to be affected by sequencing depth.

From germline, CDR1 is MNHEY and CDR2 SVGAGI. The germline V and J ends were trimmed by 0 bases and 2 bases, with 7 bases remaining between them. This CDR3 spans 14 amino acids. Here immunoSEQ multiplex PCR was the method, and the copy in TCRdb shows in-frame clones only, minus some. The sample has roughly 1,000,000 clones, around 82% seen once. Donation came from healthy HIV-negative adults that had no recent acute infections or vaccinations. The sequenced sample consisted of memory CD4+ T cells from PBMCs. Stated subset: CD45RA-negative fraction. This chain connects TRBV6-5 to TRBJ1-2; no clear D gene. The receptor was derived from a man aged 18 to 29 in good health. Some clones in this sample may be carry-over from other donors' samples. The CDR3 DNA follows: TGTGCCAGCAGTTACTCGAGACGGAACTATGGCTACACCTTC. Amino acid sequence: CASSYSRRNYGYTF.